A single sample gave rise to the 10 T cell receptor beta chains below, sequenced in a study of blood T cell repertoires in COVID-19. Method: immunoSEQ multiplex PCR; TCRdb's copy keeps in-frame clones and lacks some. The table lists more than 95,000 clones, about four fifths of them singletons. The sample consisted of peripheral blood. These receptors were taken from a man aged 55 to 70 with acute or convalescent COVID-19.

This clone appeared a few times. V gene TRBV3-1 (or the pseudogene TRBV3-2) combines with J gene TRBJ1-4; tentative D call: TRBD1 (5 bases). CDR1 is LGHDT, CDR2 YNNKEL, per germline (reference sequence). V was clipped by 2 bases and J by 8 bases, with 6 bases between them. The CDR3 length is 12 residues. CDR3 nucleotide sequence: TGTGCCAGCAGCCAACCAGGGGAAAAACTGTTTTTT. It specifies CASSQPGEKLFF.

In this sample, this clone turned up once. The rearrangement uses TRBV7-3 and TRBJ2-3; 9 nucleotides match TRBD2. Germline V gene data show CDR1 as SGHTA and CDR2 as FQGTGA. J gave up 4 bases and V 8 bases, and 7 bases lay outside the gene matches. The length of the CDR3 is 14 residues. The CDR3: CASGLAGGSDTQYF. Written as DNA, the CDR3 is TGTGCCAGCGGCCTTGCGGGAGGGTCAGATACGCAGTATTTT.

The genes are TRBV6-5 and TRBJ1-2, with TRBD1 identical over 7 bases. The CDR3 length is 14 residues. Germline V gives CDR1 MNHEY, CDR2 SVGAGI. With V trimmed by 7 bases and J by 2 bases, 7 bases remained unmatched. CDR3 sequence: CASTLRGQNYGYTF. The CDR3, as DNA: TGTGCCAGCACCTTACGGGGACAGAACTATGGCTACACCTTC.

The CDR3 reads CASSQELVLAYEQYF. CDR3 nucleotides: TGCGCCAGCAGCCAAGAATTAGTCCTAGCGTACGAGCAGTACTTC. The chain joins TRBV4-3 to TRBJ2-7; possibly TRBD2 for D (6 bases). CDR3 length: 15 amino acids. Looked up from germline, CDR1 is LGHNA and CDR2 is YSLEER. V dropped 0 bases and J dropped 4 bases, with 13 bases sitting between them.

V usage is TRBV7-9 and J usage is TRBJ2-5; TRBD1 is a possible D gene (5 bases). This CDR3 comprises 13 residues. V lost 0 bases and J lost 5, with 7 bases in between. Looked up from germline, CDR1 is SEHNR and CDR2 is FQNEAQ (reference sequence). The CDR3 sequence is CASSLAGVETQYF. CDR3 DNA: TGTGCCAGCAGCTTAGCAGGGGTGGAGACCCAGTACTTC. Drawing the rest from reference TRBV7-9 and TRBJ2-5, the complete variable domain is DTGVSQNPRHKITKRGQNVTFRCDPISEHNRLYWYRQTLGQGPEFLTYFQNEAQLEKSRLLSDRFSAERPKGSFSTLEIQRTEQGDSAMYLCASSLAGVETQYFGPGTRLLVL.

The table lists this clone with a count of one. The chain carries TRBV25-1 and TRBJ2-5; D may be TRBD1 (6 bases). CDR1 and CDR2 (germline): MGHDK, SYGVNS. This CDR3 has 14 amino acids. Trimming shortened V by 4 bases and J by 0 bases, and 9 bases separated the two germline ends. CDR3 DNA sequence: TGTGCCAGCAGTGGGGGGCAGTACCAAGAGACCCAGTACTTC. It specifies CASSGGQYQETQYF.

The chain employs TRBV14 and TRBJ2-1; D unclear. The germline gives CDR1 SGHDN, CDR2 FVKESK. The CDR3 loop spans 19 amino acids. V lost 0 bases, J lost 4 bases, and 22 bases lay in between. CDR3 sequence reads: CASSQEQGITGRLYNEQFF. The CDR3 region has the DNA TGTGCCAGCAGCCAAGAACAAGGAATTACGGGTCGACTTTACAATGAGCAGTTCTTC.

In this sample, this clone turned up a few times. In DNA, the CDR3 is TGTGCCTGGAGGAGGGACAGGGTTGCCCAGGGCGGAAACACCATATATTTT. It encodes CAWRRDRVAQGGNTIYF. The chain links TRBV30 to TRBJ1-3; 9 bases agree with TRBD1. CDR1 and CDR2 (germline): GTSNPN, SVGIG (reference sequence). This CDR3 comprises 17 residues. Trimming took 3 bases from V and 4 from J; bases not matched to a gene: 13.

V and J are TRBV19 and TRBJ2-7; the match to TRBD1 covers 7 bases. From germline, CDR1 is LNHDA and CDR2 SQIVND (reference sequence). Trimming cost V 7 bases and J 7 bases; bases outside gene matches: 19. This CDR3 has 16 amino acids. CDR3 residues: CASTSLRQGSPGEQYF. DNA for the CDR3: TGTGCCAGTACCTCACTTCGACAGGGATCCCCTGGGGAGCAGTACTTC.

The CDR3 region is CASSFNREYEQYF. The CDR3 DNA follows: TGTGCCAGCAGTTTTAACAGGGAATACGAGCAGTACTTC. This rearrangement joins TRBV12-3 or TRBV12-4 to TRBJ2-7, with a tentative D call TRBD1 (6 bases). The V end was cut by 3 bases, the J end by 4 bases, with 10 bases between. The CDR3 totals 13 residues.